The T cell receptor beta chain under discussion was sequenced for a study of T cell responses to AZD1222 COVID-19 vaccine. CDR1 and CDR2 from the germline V gene are MNHEY and SVGAGI. V lost 7 bases to trimming and J lost 2 bases; unmatched junction nucleotides: 7. CDR3 size: 15 residues. Method: immunoSEQ multiplex PCR; TCRdb's copy keeps in-frame clones and lacks some. The repertoire holds 180,000 or so clones, with 92% as singletons. The rearrangement joins TRBV6-5 to TRBJ1-4, with 7 bases aligning to TRBD1. This specimen was peripheral blood, taken 28 days after the second AZD1222 dose. The receptor was isolated from an adult who received the AZD1222 COVID-19 vaccine. CDR3 region: CASTGTAWTNEKLFF. The CDR3, as DNA: TGTGCCAGCACCGGGACAGCCTGGACTAATGAAAAACTGTTTTTT.